This T cell receptor beta chain is from a study of cytomegalovirus exposure and HLA in healthy donors. In the study overall: Earlier, approximately 110 million unique TCR beta sequences were recovered from around 200 million T cells by an analysis. Early release data held 85 million or so unique TCRs from HLA-typed donors. Study conclusions and caveats: Among donors in an Asian-associated ancestry cluster, a later analysis reportedly found fewer N-insertions than the approximately 670-donor mean.

13 Jbeta primers and 60 Vbeta primers were used for the PCR. The method was immunoSEQ multiplex PCR; TCRdb's version includes in-frame clones alone and lacks a portion of them. The sample carries about 140,000 clones, 65% to 85% recorded once. The V end lost 6 bases, the J end lost 2 bases, and 5 bases lay between the germline ends. The germline V gene encodes CDR1 SGHAT and CDR2 FQNNGV. This CDR3 region has 13 residues. This clone occurred a few times. Antigen: not known. Material: PBMCs. The TCR was taken from a man aged 25 to 45 in good health and CMV-seronegative. V is TRBV11-2 and J is TRBJ2-6, with D unclear. As DNA, the CDR3 is TGTGCCAGCAGTAGAGCTGGGGCCAACGTCCTGACTTTC. Protein: CASSRAGANVLTF.